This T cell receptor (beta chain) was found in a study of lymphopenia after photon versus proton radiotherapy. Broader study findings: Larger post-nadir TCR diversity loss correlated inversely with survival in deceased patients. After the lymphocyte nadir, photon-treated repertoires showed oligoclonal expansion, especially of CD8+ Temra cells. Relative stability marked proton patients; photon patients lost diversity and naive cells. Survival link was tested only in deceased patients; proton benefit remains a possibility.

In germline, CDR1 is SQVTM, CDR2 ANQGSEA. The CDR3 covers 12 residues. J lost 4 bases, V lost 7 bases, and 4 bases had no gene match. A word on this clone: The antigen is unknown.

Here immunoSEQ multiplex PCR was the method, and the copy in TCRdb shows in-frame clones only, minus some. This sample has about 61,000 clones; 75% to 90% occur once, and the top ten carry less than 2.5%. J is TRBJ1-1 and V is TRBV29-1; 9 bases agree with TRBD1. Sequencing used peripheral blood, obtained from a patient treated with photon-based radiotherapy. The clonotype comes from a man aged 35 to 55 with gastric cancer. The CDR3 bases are TGCAGCGGAAACAGGGGGCCCACTGAAGCTTTCTTT. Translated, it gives CSGNRGPTEAFF.